These T cell receptor beta chains were read from a single sample in a study of T-cell memory formation after mild COVID-19. TCRdb reprocessed the 5' RACE reads with MiXCR, giving one entry per CDR3 protein. The data show about 160,000 distinct CDR3 sequences, roughly 31% seen once. Sequencing used PBMCs or a T cell subset sorted from them (not recorded which). The origin of the receptors is an adult woman who had mild COVID-19 (a few samples of this study predate the infection). Cell type and time point are not known. The CDR3 runs from the conserved cysteine through the conserved F or W. The D gene is left open where the match is weak. Only part of the rows carry a size: once, few, many, or a class if the clone is expanded.

v_call	d_call	j_call	clone_size	cdr3_aa	cdr3_nt
TRBV7-8	TRBD2	TRBJ2-5	-	CASSPRGSGEYREYF	TGTGCCAGCAGCCCTAGGGGTAGCGGGGAATACAGGGAGTACTTC
TRBV20-1	-	TRBJ2-1	few	CSANTVYNEQFF	TGCAGTGCTAATACAGTCTACAATGAGCAGTTCTTC
TRBV20-1	TRBD1	TRBJ2-1	many	CSASPGQGRGEQFF	TGCAGTGCTTCTCCGGGACAGGGACGGGGTGAGCAGTTCTTC
TRBV5-1	-	TRBJ2-2	few	CASSLYGTGELFF	TGCGCCAGCAGCTTGTACGGGACCGGGGAGCTGTTTTTT
TRBV27	TRBD2	TRBJ2-1	-	CASNSWTSGDYNEQFF	TGTGCCAGCAACTCCTGGACTAGCGGGGATTACAATGAGCAGTTCTTC
TRBV5-6	-	TRBJ2-3	-	CASSFTNADTQYF	TGTGCCAGCAGCTTTACAAACGCAGATACGCAGTATTTT
TRBV6-1	-	TRBJ1-1	few	CASTLKAGTNTEAFF	TGTGCCAGCACATTGAAGGCAGGCACGAACACTGAAGCTTTCTTT
TRBV20-1	-	TRBJ2-5	-	CSARAGGGQETQYF	TGCAGTGCTAGAGCGGGGGGCGGTCAAGAGACCCAGTACTTC
TRBV9	-	TRBJ2-5	few	CATSRGAAAGETQYF	TGTGCCACCTCAAGGGGGGCCGCGGCCGGGGAGACCCAGTACTTC
TRBV7-3	TRBD1	TRBJ1-2	few	CASSPPTPGQGSVYTF	TGTGCCAGCAGCCCCCCGACCCCAGGACAGGGCTCGGTCTACACCTTC
TRBV11-2	TRBD2	TRBJ2-4	few	CASSFIDEAGHIQYF	TGTGCCAGCAGCTTTATCGACGAAGCGGGACACATTCAGTACTTC
TRBV12-3/TRBV12-4	-	TRBJ2-2	few	CASSLTQGMGTGELFF	TGTGCCAGCAGTTTGACACAGGGTATGGGCACCGGGGAGCTGTTTTTT
TRBV30	-	TRBJ2-1	-	CAWRFNYNEQFF	TGTGCCTGGAGGTTCAACTACAATGAGCAGTTCTTC
TRBV3-1	TRBD1	TRBJ2-7	-	CASSPSRTGASYEQYF	TGTGCCAGCTCACCATCGAGGACAGGGGCTTCCTACGAGCAGTACTTC
TRBV7-1	TRBD1	TRBJ1-3	-	CASSSGQGPNTIYF	TGTGCCAGCAGCTCCGGACAGGGGCCAAACACCATATATTTT
TRBV4-2	-	TRBJ2-2	few	CASSHEGDGELFF	TGTGCCAGCAGCCATGAAGGCGACGGGGAGCTGTTTTTT
TRBV7-6	-	TRBJ1-1	-	CASSSSVSVMNTEAFF	TGTGCCAGCAGCTCCTCTGTAAGCGTTATGAACACTGAAGCTTTCTTT
TRBV12-3/TRBV12-4	TRBD1	TRBJ1-1	many	CASRHGQGALNTEAFF	TGTGCCAGCAGACACGGACAGGGGGCGTTGAACACTGAAGCTTTCTTT
TRBV2	TRBD1	TRBJ2-1	-	CASSTDRDNEQFF	TGTGCCAGCAGTACCGACAGGGACAATGAGCAGTTCTTC
TRBV4-2	TRBD2	TRBJ2-1	few	CASTLTSGRRPYNEQFF	TGTGCCAGCACCCTTACTAGCGGGAGGCGCCCTTACAATGAGCAGTTCTTC
TRBV12-3/TRBV12-4	-	TRBJ2-3	-	CASSTGGRGTDTQYF	TGTGCCAGCAGCACTGGGGGGCGAGGGACAGATACGCAGTATTTT
TRBV5-5	-	TRBJ1-6	few	CASSLAGTKDSPLHF	TGTGCCAGCAGCTTGGCAGGGACGAAGGATTCACCCCTCCACTTT
TRBV24-1	-	TRBJ1-5	-	CATSDNTPGREPQHF	TGTGCCACCAGTGACAATACACCGGGGAGGGAGCCCCAGCATTTT
TRBV7-2	-	TRBJ2-5	many	CASRLDRAQETQYF	TGTGCCAGCAGGTTAGACAGAGCACAAGAGACCCAGTACTTC
TRBV14	-	TRBJ2-3	-	CASSPFAGMGDTQYF	TGTGCCAGCAGCCCTTTCGCCGGGATGGGGGATACGCAGTATTTT
TRBV7-2	TRBD1	TRBJ1-1	-	CASRRQGASNTEAFF	TGTGCCAGTCGGAGACAGGGGGCTTCAAACACTGAAGCTTTCTTT
TRBV5-1	-	TRBJ1-5	-	CASSLVGAAREPQHF	TGCGCCAGCAGCTTGGTAGGGGCCGCCCGGGAGCCCCAGCATTTT
TRBV6-5	-	TRBJ2-1	-	CASSYVPGEQFF	TGTGCCAGCAGTTACGTTCCGGGTGAGCAGTTCTTC
TRBV7-6	-	TRBJ2-1	few	CASSLLGELNEQFF	TGTGCCAGCAGCTTACTGGGAGAACTCAATGAGCAGTTCTTC
TRBV6-5	TRBD1	TRBJ2-7	-	CASSYWTGARYEQYF	TGTGCCAGCAGTTATTGGACAGGGGCTAGATACGAGCAGTACTTC
TRBV9	TRBD1	TRBJ2-1	-	CASSVEDRPLEQFF	TGTGCCAGCAGCGTAGAGGACAGGCCACTTGAGCAGTTCTTC
TRBV6-2/TRBV6-3	-	TRBJ2-1	-	CASTVSVTPGSEQFF	TGTGCCAGCACCGTTTCTGTAACGCCAGGATCTGAGCAGTTCTTC
TRBV4-1	TRBD2	TRBJ2-1	-	CASRHLAGANNEQFF	TGCGCCAGCAGGCATCTAGCGGGAGCCAACAATGAGCAGTTCTTC